Below are 26 T cell receptor beta chains sequenced from a single sample in a study of cytomegalovirus exposure and HLA in healthy donors. Researchers ran the PCR with 60 Vbeta and 13 Jbeta primers. The assay was immunoSEQ multiplex PCR, and TCRdb's table has in-frame clones only and misses some. The sample contains 190,000 or so clones, approximately 85% of which appear only once. Sequenced sample: PBMCs. These receptors originate from a woman between 50 and 59 years old in good health and CMV-seropositive.

A word on this clone: Relative to the germline gene, one junction end is altered; a read error may explain this. The chain joins TRBV28 to TRBJ1-3; D call uncertain. This CDR3 has 8 residues. Germline V CDR1 and CDR2: MDHEN, SYDVKM. CDR3 in amino acids: CASELKHF. The DNA for the CDR3 is TGTGCCAGCGAATTGAAGCATTTT.

The chain combines TRBV19 with TRBJ2-2; 7 bases line up with TRBD2. The CDR3 is made up of 16 amino acids. Trimming cost V 6 bases and J 3 bases; bases outside gene matches: 10. Germline V gene lookup returns CDR1 LNHDA and CDR2 SQIVND (reference sequence). In DNA form, the CDR3 reads TGTGCCAGTAGCACCAGAACTGGGGGGGACACCGGGGAGCTGTTTTTT. It is translated as CASSTRTGGDTGELFF.

This clone has only one observation. The chain combines TRBV7-9 with TRBJ2-2; 9 bases map to TRBD1. Germline CDR1 is SEHNR and CDR2 is FQNEAQ (reference sequence). CDR3 size: 18 residues. Unmatched junction bases numbered 10, after V lost 5 bases and J lost 0 bases. The CDR3 DNA reads TGTGCCAGCAGCACAAACAGGGGGCCGAAAACGAACACCGGGGAGCTGTTTTTT. It specifies CASSTNRGPKTNTGELFF. The variable domain in full, with the rest retrieved from reference TRBV7-9 and TRBJ2-2, is DTGVSQNPRHKITKRGQNVTFRCDPISEHNRLYWYRQTLGQGPEFLTYFQNEAQLEKSRLLSDRFSAERPKGSFSTLEIQRTEQGDSAMYLCASSTNRGPKTNTGELFFGEGSRLTVL.

The chain recombines TRBV19 with TRBJ2-1; the D is unclear. CDR1 is LNHDA, CDR2 SQIVND, per germline (reference sequence). Trimming took 1 base from V and 4 from J, leaving 11 bases between them. The CDR3 length is 15 residues. The CDR3 nucleotides read TGTGCCAGTAGTATAGCAGTGAGGAGTTACAATGAGCAGTTCTTC. It specifies CASSIAVRSYNEQFF.

CDR3 DNA sequence: TGTGCCAGCAGCTTAGTAGCAGAATACAATGAGCAGTTCTTC. Encoded protein: CASSLVAEYNEQFF. The rearrangement joins TRBV7-9 to TRBJ2-1; D not certain. The CDR3 totals 14 residues. The V gene lost 1 base and the J gene lost 4 bases, with 8 bases spanning the gap. Germline V gene sequence: CDR1 SEHNR, CDR2 FQNEAQ (reference sequence).

This clone was observed a few times. J is TRBJ2-2 and V is TRBV6-1; a possible D gene is TRBD2 (7 bases). V was shortened by 2 bases and J by 3 bases, with 10 bases between the two germline ends. CDR3 length equals 15 residues. The germline V gene encodes CDR1 MNHNS and CDR2 SASEGT. In nucleotides, the CDR3 is TGTGCCAGCAGTGAACAAGGGGGGGACACCGGGGAGCTGTTTTTT. This sequence encodes CASSEQGGDTGELFF.

The V gene is TRBV5-8, the J gene TRBJ2-2; 9 bases line up with TRBD2. V was pared by 3 bases and J by 13 bases, with 4 bases of the junction left unmatched. This CDR3 has 12 residues. Germline-derived CDR1 and CDR2 are SGHTS and YDEGEE. CDR3 protein: CASSSGTSTLFF. The CDR3 bases are TGTGCCAGCAGCTCCGGGACTAGCACGCTGTTTTTT.

The rearrangement joins TRBV28 to TRBJ2-7; perhaps TRBD1 as D (5 bases). Trimming took 4 bases from V and 6 from J, leaving 10 bases between them. The CDR3 totals 12 residues. CDR1 and CDR2 from the germline V gene are MDHEN and SYDVKM. The CDR3 is CASSSQGSEQYF. Written as DNA, the CDR3 is TGTGCCAGCAGTTCCCAGGGAAGCGAGCAGTACTTC.

J is TRBJ2-1 and V is TRBV10-3, with 7 bases matching TRBD2. The CDR3 has 13 residues. The V segment lost 9 bases and the J segment 5 bases; nucleotides outside the gene matches: 7. The germline gives CDR1 ENHRY, CDR2 SYGVKD. The CDR3 region has the DNA TGTGCCATGCGGGACTACCTGAACAATGAGCAGTTCTTC. This encodes CAMRDYLNNEQFF.

The V and J genes are TRBV11-2 and TRBJ1-3; D ambiguous. The CDR3 loop spans 13 amino acids. CDR1 is SGHAT, CDR2 FQNNGV, per germline. The germline V and J ends were trimmed by 8 bases and 5 bases, with 13 bases remaining between them. For the CDR3, the DNA is TGTGCCAGCGGGTACCGGGGTAGAAACACCATATATTTT. It specifies CASGYRGRNTIYF.

There are a few counts of this clone. The chain carries TRBV7-2 and TRBJ2-5; D might be TRBD1 (6 bases). The CDR3 totals 16 residues. Trimming pared 5 bases from V and 4 bases from J, leaving 20 bases between. The germline gives CDR1 SGHTA, CDR2 FQGNSA. The CDR3 nucleotides read TGTGCCAGCAGCCGCGGATTAGGGGGTGTTTCAGAGACCCAGTACTTC. As protein: CASSRGLGGVSETQYF.

The V and J genes are TRBV6-8 and TRBJ2-1; 8 bases line up with TRBD2. The V gene end was trimmed by 7 bases and the J gene end by 0 bases; junction bases not matched to a gene: 11. This CDR3 region has 17 residues. CDR1 and CDR2 from the germline V gene are MNHGY and SAAAGT. The CDR3 spells CASTKCHTSGSYNEQFF. DNA of the CDR3: TGTGCCAGCACCAAATGCCATACTAGCGGCTCCTACAATGAGCAGTTCTTC.

V usage is TRBV6-1 and J usage is TRBJ1-6, with D possibly being TRBD1 (5 bases). V was trimmed by 11 bases and J by 5 bases, leaving 13 bases between them. Germline V lookup: CDR1 MNHNS, CDR2 SASEGT. The CDR3 extends over 13 amino acids. In DNA, the CDR3 is TGTGCCGCCCAGGGTCAGAATAATTCACCCCTCCACTTT. It specifies CAAQGQNNSPLHF.

The genes are TRBV10-1 and TRBJ2-1; 9 bases agree with TRBD2. V was clipped by 4 bases and J by 5 bases; unmatched bases: 9. Germline CDR1 and CDR2: WNHNN and SYGVQD (reference sequence). The CDR3 sequence is 16 residues long. The CDR3, as DNA: TGCGCCAGCAGTGGATTTGGAGCGGGAGGACACAATGAGCAGTTCTTC. It yields the protein CASSGFGAGGHNEQFF.

The chain links TRBV6-6 to TRBJ1-2; TRBD1 matches 8 bases. This CDR3 spans 15 amino acids. J was trimmed by 7 bases and V by 7 bases; bases with no gene match: 14. In germline, CDR1 is MNHNY, CDR2 SVGAGI (reference sequence). CDR3: CASTIGRGPLGGYTF. The CDR3 region has the DNA TGTGCCAGCACTATAGGCAGGGGGCCTTTAGGTGGCTACACCTTC.

The chain is built from TRBV7-4 and TRBJ1-3, with D hard to call. The CDR3 extends over 17 amino acids. The ends were cut back, 3 bases at V and 0 bases at J, with 15 bases in the middle. Per germline, CDR1 SGHVT and CDR2 SQSDAQ. The CDR3 reads CASSFNLNSDSGNTIYF. DNA for the CDR3: TGTGCCAGCAGCTTCAACCTTAATTCAGACTCTGGAAACACCATATATTTT.

The rearrangement links TRBV19 to TRBJ2-5; D perhaps matches TRBD1 (6 bases). Trimming stripped 8 bases from V and 2 bases from J, with 21 bases between. Germline CDR1 is LNHDA and CDR2 is SQIVND (reference sequence). This CDR3 spans 16 amino acids. This CDR3 reads CASSYILSQGQETQYF. The CDR3, as DNA: TGTGCCAGTTCGTATATCCTCAGTCAGGGGCAAGAGACCCAGTACTTC. Drawing the rest from reference TRBV19 and TRBJ2-5, the complete variable domain is DGGITQSPKYLFRKEGQNVTLSCEQNLNHDAMYWYRQDPGQGLRLIYYSQIVNDFQKGDIAEGYSVSREKKESFPLTVTSAQKNPTAFYLCASSYILSQGQETQYFGPGTRLLVL.

The chain uses TRBV20-1 and TRBJ1-2; D gene unclear. The CDR3 covers 11 residues. Trimming took 5 bases from V and 6 from J, leaving 10 bases between them. The germline V gene encodes CDR1 DFQATT and CDR2 SNEGSKA (reference sequence). CDR3 DNA: TGCAGTGCTTCGACGGGAGATGGCTACACCTTC. Protein: CSASTGDGYTF.

This chain connects TRBV6-5 to TRBJ2-5; D is unresolved. The J call may be incorrect, as the DNA end agrees better with TRBJ2-7. The CDR3 loop spans 11 amino acids. In germline, CDR1 is MNHEY, CDR2 SVGAGI. Here the CDR3 DNA reads TGTGCCAGCAGGCGAGGCTACGAGCAGTACTTC. The encoded protein is CASRRGYEQYF.

In this sample, this clone turned up a few times. The chain joins TRBV28 to TRBJ1-1, with D maybe TRBD1 (6 bases). The CDR3 has 14 amino acids. In germline, CDR1 is MDHEN, CDR2 SYDVKM. Trimming left V 3 bases short and J 3 bases short, with 11 bases between. The CDR3 DNA sequence: TGTGCCAGCAGTTTTTCGGACAGTTACACTGAAGCTTTCTTT. Amino acid sequence: CASSFSDSYTEAFF.

The CDR3 reads CASSLEFGGENTGELFF. CDR3 in DNA: TGTGCCAGCAGCTTGGAGTTTGGGGGCGAGAACACCGGGGAGCTGTTTTTT. V is TRBV5-4 and J is TRBJ2-2; a weak D match, TRBD1 (6 bases). The CDR3 consists of 17 residues. Germline loops: CDR1 SGHNT, CDR2 YYREEE (reference sequence). Trimming cost V 0 bases and J 1 base, with 13 bases left between them.

The rearrangement joins TRBV30 to TRBJ1-1, with TRBD1 identical over 8 bases. The CDR3 consists of 13 residues. Germline-derived CDR1 and CDR2 are GTSNPN and SVGIG (reference sequence). V gave up 1 base and J gave up 4 bases; unmatched junction bases: 2. CDR3 DNA: TGTGCCTGGAGTGGCACAGGGGGCACTGAAGCTTTCTTT. Its translation is CAWSGTGGTEAFF. Full variable domain (outside the CDR3, taken from reference TRBV30 and TRBJ1-1): SQTIHQWPATLVQPVGSPLSLECTVEGTSNPNLYWYRQAAGRGLQLLFYSVGIGQISSEVPQNLSASRPQDRQFILSSKKLLLSDSGFYLCAWSGTGGTEAFFGQGTRLTVV.

CDR3 nucleotides: TGTGCCAGCAGCTTGGGACAGGGGGTTACCTACGAGCAGTACTTC. It specifies CASSLGQGVTYEQYF. The rearrangement uses TRBV7-2 and TRBJ2-7, with 11 bases lining up with TRBD1. The germline V gene has CDR1 SGHTA and CDR2 FQGNSA. Unmatched junction bases numbered 3, after V lost 3 bases and J lost 2 bases. CDR3 length: 15 residues.

Concerning this clone itself: In the same sample, other DNA sequences code for this CDR3. The chain joins TRBV5-1 to TRBJ2-7; TRBD2 is a possible D gene (6 bases). There are 14 residues in the CDR3. Trimming removed 0 bases at V and 3 bases at J, with 10 bases between. Germline V CDR1 and CDR2: SGHRS, YFSETQ. This CDR3 reads CASSLGPGDYEQYF. In DNA form, the CDR3 reads TGCGCCAGCAGCTTGGGTCCGGGAGACTACGAGCAGTACTTC. Full variable domain (missing parts from reference TRBV5-1 and TRBJ2-7): KAGVTQTPRYLIKTRGQQVTLSCSPISGHRSVSWYQQTPGQGLQFLFEYFSETQRNKGNFPGRFSGRQFSNSRSEMNVSTLELGDSALYLCASSLGPGDYEQYFGPGTRLTVT.

The chain combines TRBV6-6 with TRBJ2-7; 7 bases align to TRBD2. The V gene end was trimmed by 5 bases and the J gene end by 3 bases; junction bases not matched to a gene: 7. The germline V gene encodes CDR1 MNHNY and CDR2 SVGAGI (reference sequence). The length of the CDR3 is 14 residues. CDR3 nucleotides: TGTGCCAGCAGTCCGCGGACTAGTCACTACGAGCAGTACTTC. It codes for CASSPRTSHYEQYF.

The rearrangement links TRBV5-1 to TRBJ1-1; 8 bases line up with TRBD1. Germline loops: CDR1 SGHRS, CDR2 YFSETQ. This CDR3 has 14 residues. With 4 bases clipped from V and 5 bases from J, the junction kept 7 bases outside the gene matches. CDR3 sequence (DNA): TGCGCCAGCAGCCTACAGGGGGATAGTACTGAAGCTTTCTTT. Residues: CASSLQGDSTEAFF.